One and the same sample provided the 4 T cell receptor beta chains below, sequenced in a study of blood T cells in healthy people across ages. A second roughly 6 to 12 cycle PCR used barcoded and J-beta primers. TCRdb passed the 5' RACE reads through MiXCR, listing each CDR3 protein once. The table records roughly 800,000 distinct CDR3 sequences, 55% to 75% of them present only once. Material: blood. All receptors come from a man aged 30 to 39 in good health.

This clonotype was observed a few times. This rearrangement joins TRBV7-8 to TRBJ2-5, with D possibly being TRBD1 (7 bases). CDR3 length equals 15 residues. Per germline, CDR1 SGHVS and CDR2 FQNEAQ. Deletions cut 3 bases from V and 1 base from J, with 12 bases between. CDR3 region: CASSFYRGLQETQYF. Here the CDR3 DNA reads TGTGCCAGCAGCTTCTACAGGGGACTCCAAGAGACCCAGTACTTC. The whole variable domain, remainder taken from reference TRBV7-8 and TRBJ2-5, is GAGVSQSPRYKVAKRGQDVALRCDPISGHVSLFWYQQALGQGPEFLTYFQNEAQLDKSGLPSDRFFAERPEGSVSTLKIQRTQQEDSAVYLCASSFYRGLQETQYFGPGTRLLVL.

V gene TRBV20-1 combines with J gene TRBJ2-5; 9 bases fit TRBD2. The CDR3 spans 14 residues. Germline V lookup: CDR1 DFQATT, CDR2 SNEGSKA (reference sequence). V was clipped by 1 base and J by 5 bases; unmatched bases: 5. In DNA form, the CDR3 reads TGCAGTGCTAGAGGGCTAGCGGGGCACGAGACCCAGTACTTC. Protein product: CSARGLAGHETQYF.

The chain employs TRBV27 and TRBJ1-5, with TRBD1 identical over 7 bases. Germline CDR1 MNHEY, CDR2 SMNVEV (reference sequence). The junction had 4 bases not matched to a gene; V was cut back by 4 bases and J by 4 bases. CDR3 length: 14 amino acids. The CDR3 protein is CASSSSGGNQPQHF. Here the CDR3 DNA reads TGTGCCAGCAGTTCCTCAGGGGGTAATCAGCCCCAGCATTTT.

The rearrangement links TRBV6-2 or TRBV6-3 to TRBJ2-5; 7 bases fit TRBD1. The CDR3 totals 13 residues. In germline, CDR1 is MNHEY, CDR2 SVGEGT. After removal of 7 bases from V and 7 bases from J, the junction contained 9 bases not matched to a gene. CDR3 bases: TGTGCCAGCAAACCAGGGGGATTGGTGACCCAGTACTTC. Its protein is CASKPGGLVTQYF.